The rows below give T cell receptor beta chains drawn from one sample of a study of cytotoxic CD8 clonotypes in ibrutinib-treated CLL. TCRdb keeps only in-frame clones here, not all; method: immunoSEQ multiplex PCR. This table has about 310,000 clones, about 77% appearing once. The sample was PBMCs, taken before ibrutinib treatment. The receptors were sampled from a human donor with chronic lymphocytic leukemia. CDR3s include the opening cysteine and the closing phenylalanine or tryptophan.

v_call: TRBV4-2; cdr3_aa: CASSQQGFEQYF
v_call: TRBV7-8; cdr3_aa: CASSYGTGRYEQYF
v_call: TRBV5-1; cdr3_aa: CASSLGTPEQFF
v_call: TRBV10-3; cdr3_aa: CAISVSGYGYTF
v_call: TRBV30; cdr3_aa: CAWSKGRVGGGETQYF
v_call: TRBV15; cdr3_aa: CATSSQGSGNTIYF
v_call: TRBV19; cdr3_aa: CASSIDRFQPQHF
v_call: TRBV27; cdr3_aa: CASGQSTYNEQFF
v_call: TRBV7-2; cdr3_aa: CASSLEGSSNEQFF
v_call: TRBV10-1; cdr3_aa: CASSALAGSNEQFF